What follows are 27 T cell receptor beta chains derived from one specimen sequenced in a study of radiation and T cells in renal cell carcinoma. Profiled with immunoSEQ multiplex PCR; TCRdb holds only in-frame clones, not every one. The sample gives around 140,000 clones, around 89% of which show up once; over 3.5% is in the top ten. Time point of the sample: baseline pretreatment blood. The treatment denotes: 15 Gy SBRT to primary tumor, nephrectomy 4 weeks later. The specimen was blood, collected from a patient whose treatment included radiotherapy and nephrectomy. The receptors originated from a woman in her seventies with renal cell carcinoma.

This clone appeared a single time. The gene calls are TRBV14 and TRBJ1-4; D is undetermined. This CDR3 comprises 15 residues. V shed 0 bases and J shed 7 bases, with 12 bases lying between them. Germline V CDR1 and CDR2: SGHDN, FVKESK. The CDR3 DNA reads as TGTGCCAGCAGCCAAGACAAAGGTCATGGTGAAAAACTGTTTTTT. It specifies CASSQDKGHGEKLFF.

CDR3 residues: CASSLGTGVESNQPQHF. The DNA for the CDR3 is TGTGCCAGCAGCTTAGGAACAGGGGTGGAAAGCAATCAGCCCCAGCATTTT. V and J are TRBV7-2 and TRBJ1-5, with 7 positions matching TRBD1. Trimming cost V 1 base and J 1 base; bases outside gene matches: 7. CDR1 is SGHTA, CDR2 FQGNSA, per germline. This CDR3 contains 17 residues.

The chain couples TRBV28 to TRBJ1-2; D is ambiguous. V shed 4 bases and J shed 2 bases, with 8 bases lying between them. This CDR3 region has 13 residues. Germline V gene sequence: CDR1 MDHEN, CDR2 SYDVKM. CDR3 residues: CASSYPPNYGYTF. CDR3 sequence (DNA): TGTGCCAGCAGTTACCCGCCAAACTATGGCTACACCTTC.

The chain is built from TRBV11-3 and TRBJ2-7; 7 bases agree with TRBD1. Germline CDR1 is SGHNT and CDR2 is YENEEA. The trim removed 5 bases at V and 0 bases at J, leaving 7 bases unmatched. This CDR3 is built from 15 residues. The CDR3 sequence: CASSPSGTVSYEQYF. DNA of the CDR3: TGTGCCAGCAGCCCCTCCGGGACAGTCTCCTACGAGCAGTACTTC.

The rearrangement uses TRBV5-4 and TRBJ2-3, with 9 bases fitting TRBD1. CDR3 length: 13 residues. J gave up 10 bases and V 5 bases, and 8 bases lay outside the gene matches. Looked up from germline, CDR1 is SGHNT and CDR2 is YYREEE (reference sequence). The CDR3 region is CASSYDRGVAQYF. In DNA form, the CDR3 reads TGTGCCAGCAGTTATGACAGGGGGGTTGCGCAGTATTTT.

The chain joins TRBV28 to TRBJ2-2; TRBD1 might be the D (5 bases). Trimming removed 1 base at V and 8 bases at J, with 8 bases between. Per the germline V gene, CDR1 is MDHEN and CDR2 is SYDVKM. The CDR3 spans 13 residues. The CDR3 DNA reads as TGTGCCAGCAGTTTATTAGGGGCTGGGGAGCTGTTTTTT. Translating gives CASSLLGAGELFF.

The CDR3 sequence is CASSLKGQHNEQFF. The CDR3, as DNA: TGTGCCAGCAGCCTCAAGGGACAGCACAATGAGCAGTTCTTC. The V call is TRBV6-5, the J call TRBJ2-1; 7 bases are a match to TRBD1. The CDR3 spans 14 residues. J gave up 5 bases and V 6 bases, and 7 bases lay outside the gene matches. Germline CDR1 is MNHEY and CDR2 is SVGAGI.

This clone is a singleton in its sample. In DNA, the CDR3 is TGCGCCAGCAGCCAATTACTAGCGGGGGACTACGAGCAGTACTTC. This encodes CASSQLLAGDYEQYF. V and J are TRBV4-1 and TRBJ2-7, with 11 positions matching TRBD2. Germline loops: CDR1 MGHRA, CDR2 YSYEKL. The CDR3 runs 15 residues. The junction had 3 bases not matched to a gene; V was cut back by 2 bases and J by 3 bases.

This chain uses TRBV28 with TRBJ1-1; D is undetermined. Germline-derived CDR1 and CDR2 are MDHEN and SYDVKM. Trimming took off 9 bases at V and 0 bases at J, with 8 bases between the two ends. This CDR3 has 12 residues. This chain's CDR3 is CASTELNTEAFF. CDR3 sequence (DNA): TGTGCCAGTACCGAGTTGAACACTGAAGCTTTCTTT.

The rearrangement links TRBV4-2 to TRBJ2-3; 11 bases line up with TRBD2. V shed 4 bases, J shed 1 base, and the junction held 4 bases outside the gene matches. There are 16 residues in the CDR3. The germline gives CDR1 LGHNA, CDR2 YNFKEQ. CDR3 amino acids: CASSRETSGGTDTQYF. The CDR3 nucleotides read TGTGCCAGCAGCCGGGAGACTAGCGGGGGCACAGATACGCAGTATTTT.

The chain recombines TRBV5-6 with TRBJ2-2; TRBD2 matches at 8 bases. J was trimmed by 2 bases and V by 5 bases; bases with no gene match: 5. The germline V gene has CDR1 SGHDT and CDR2 YYEEEE. This CDR3 comprises 15 residues. CDR3 sequence (DNA): TGTGCCAGCAGGCGCGGGGGGCTAAACACCGGGGAGCTGTTTTTT. Residues: CASRRGGLNTGELFF.

The gene calls are TRBV7-9 and TRBJ2-2; possibly TRBD1 for D (5 bases). V was shortened by 2 bases and J by 7 bases, with 14 bases between the two germline ends. The CDR3 runs 15 residues. Germline V gene lookup returns CDR1 SEHNR and CDR2 FQNEAQ (reference sequence). CDR3 residues: CASSLNLGADGELFF. CDR3 DNA: TGTGCCAGCAGCTTAAATTTAGGGGCTGACGGGGAGCTGTTTTTT.

J is TRBJ2-1 and V is TRBV7-2; D might be TRBD1 or TRBD2, each matching 6 bases. CDR1 is SGHTA, CDR2 FQGNSA, per germline. The ends were cut back, 0 bases at V and 7 bases at J, with 13 bases in the middle. CDR3 length: 15 amino acids. The CDR3 DNA reads TGTGCCAGCAGCTTAGCAATGCAGGGGAGGAATGAGCAGTTCTTC. Translating gives CASSLAMQGRNEQFF.

A single count supports this clone. This sequence joins TRBV28 and TRBJ1-1; 9 nucleotides agree with TRBD1. Per germline, CDR1 MDHEN and CDR2 SYDVKM. V shed 6 bases and J 2 bases; nucleotides not matched to a gene: 1. This CDR3 spans 13 amino acids. The CDR3 protein is CASRGQGNTEAFF. The CDR3 DNA follows: TGTGCCAGCAGGGGACAGGGTAACACTGAAGCTTTCTTT.

The V call is TRBV6-1, the J call TRBJ1-2; unclear D gene. V lost 1 base and J 4 bases, leaving 7 bases between the germline ends. There are 13 residues in the CDR3. Germline V gene data show CDR1 as MNHNS and CDR2 as SASEGT. The CDR3 sequence is CASSEGVGYGYTF. The DNA of the CDR3 is TGTGCCAGCAGTGAAGGGGTCGGCTATGGCTACACCTTC.

The chain is built from TRBV7-3 and TRBJ2-3; possibly TRBD1 or TRBD2 for D (5 bases each). The V gene lost 5 bases and the J gene lost 2 bases, with 17 bases spanning the gap. In germline, CDR1 is SGHTA, CDR2 FQGTGA. CDR3 length equals 16 residues. The CDR3 here is CASSPLTGRDTDTQYF. The CDR3 DNA follows: TGTGCCAGCAGCCCCTTGACGGGGCGCGACACAGATACGCAGTATTTT.

The CDR3 coding sequence is TGTGCCAGCAGCGGACAAACTTACGAGCAGTACTTC. It specifies CASSGQTYEQYF. The chain carries TRBV9 and TRBJ2-7; D not resolved. The CDR3 sequence is 12 residues long. The V end was cut by 3 bases, the J end by 4 bases, with 8 bases between. CDR1 is SGDLS, CDR2 YYNGEE, per germline.

The chain uses TRBV2 and TRBJ2-2; TRBD2 might be the D (6 bases). This CDR3 is 14 amino acids long. The ends were cut back, 7 bases at V and 1 base at J, with 10 bases in the middle. Germline V lookup: CDR1 SNHLY, CDR2 FYNNEI. CDR3 amino acids: CASNAGRNTGELFF. The CDR3 region has the DNA TGTGCCAGCAACGCGGGAAGGAACACCGGGGAGCTGTTTTTT. The whole variable domain, filled in from reference TRBV2 and TRBJ2-2, reads EPEVTQTPSHQVTQMGQEVILRCVPISNHLYFYWYRQILGQKVEFLVSFYNNEISEKSEIFDDQFSVERPDGSNFTLKIRSTKLEDSAMYFCASNAGRNTGELFFGEGSRLTVL.

As concerns this clone: Mismatch with germline at one junction end may stem from a read error. The rearrangement joins TRBV5-3 to TRBJ1-1; TRBD1 is a possible D gene (6 bases). TRBV5-3 falls under the ORF class, with uncertain function. This CDR3 contains 14 residues. The CDR3 DNA reads as TGTGCCAGAAGCCAACAGGGAGTTCACCCTGATGCTTTCTTT. Translating gives CARSQQGVHPDAFF.

This chain connects TRBV5-4 to TRBJ2-2, with no clear D. CDR1 is SGHNT, CDR2 YYREEE, per germline (reference sequence). This CDR3 has 17 residues. With 4 bases removed from V and 0 bases from J, the gap between germline ends came to 16 bases. CDR3 loop: CASSLRPSVTNTGELFF. DNA of the CDR3: TGTGCCAGCAGCCTTCGACCATCTGTAACGAACACCGGGGAGCTGTTTTTT.

CDR3 sequence reads: CASKLKGASTYEQYF. DNA of the CDR3: TGTGCCAGTAAACTAAAAGGGGCCTCCACCTACGAGCAGTACTTC. The genes are TRBV19 and TRBJ2-7, with D possibly TRBD1 on 5 matching bases. V gave up 7 bases and J gave up 2 bases, with 18 bases separating them. This CDR3 comprises 15 residues. Germline V gene lookup returns CDR1 LNHDA and CDR2 SQIVND (reference sequence).

The V gene is TRBV6-6, the J gene TRBJ2-5; D remains ambiguous. The germline CDR1 and CDR2 sequences are MNHNY and SVGAGI (reference sequence). This CDR3 contains 12 residues. Trimming cost V 0 bases and J 4 bases, with 3 bases left between them. CDR3 protein: CASSYSPETQYF. CDR3 DNA sequence: TGTGCCAGCAGTTACTCGCCAGAGACCCAGTACTTC.

The chain links TRBV19 to TRBJ1-4; 7 positions match TRBD1. The CDR3 spans 13 residues. Unmatched junction bases numbered 6, after V lost 10 bases and J lost 4 bases. Germline-derived CDR1 and CDR2 are LNHDA and SQIVND (reference sequence). The CDR3 nucleotides read TGTGCCAACCCGGGACAGCTTAATGAAAAACTGTTTTTT. Amino acid sequence: CANPGQLNEKLFF.

V and J are TRBV2 and TRBJ2-5; 7 bases are a match to TRBD2. The V and J ends lost 3 bases and 5 bases, in that order; junction bases with no gene match: 6. Germline CDR1 and CDR2: SNHLY and FYNNEI. CDR3 length equals 14 residues. CDR3 protein: CASSEGGFQETQYF. The CDR3, as DNA: TGTGCCAGCAGTGAGGGGGGGTTTCAGGAGACCCAGTACTTC.

The rearrangement joins TRBV2 to TRBJ2-5; TRBD2 matches at 9 bases. CDR3 length: 15 residues. Trimming removed 10 bases from V and 7 bases from J; junction bases left unmatched: 16. The germline V gene has CDR1 SNHLY and CDR2 FYNNEI. The CDR3 coding sequence is TGTGCCACGAGGGCTAGCGGGGCTTCGGGGGTGACCCAGTACTTC. Translation: CATRASGASGVTQYF. Based on the CDR3 plus reference TRBV2 and TRBJ2-5, the full variable domain is EPEVTQTPSHQVTQMGQEVILRCVPISNHLYFYWYRQILGQKVEFLVSFYNNEISEKSEIFDDQFSVERPDGSNFTLKIRSTKLEDSAMYFCATRASGASGVTQYFGPGTRLLVL.

The chain carries TRBV7-2 and TRBJ2-7; 7 bases match TRBD1. Per germline, CDR1 SGHTA and CDR2 FQGNSA. This CDR3 is built from 12 residues. V dropped 5 bases and J dropped 4; count of bases not matched to a gene: 2. The CDR3 region has the DNA TGTGCCAGCAGCGCACAGGGGTACGAGCAGTACTTC. This sequence encodes CASSAQGYEQYF.

The chain uses TRBV18 and TRBJ1-5, with 8 positions matching TRBD1. The CDR3 consists of 15 residues. The trim removed 5 bases at V and 3 bases at J, leaving 6 bases unmatched. Germline V CDR1 and CDR2: KGHSH, LQKENI. The CDR3 spells CASSSDRGINQPQHF. For the CDR3, the DNA is TGTGCCAGCTCAAGCGACAGGGGAATCAATCAGCCCCAGCATTTT.